Here is one TCR beta chain with its context. The target of this receptor is not known. Base quality data are lacking; no much larger clone is found one base away. This sample is drawn from a study of T cell responses to AZD1222 COVID-19 vaccine (dated by TCRdb to about 2021). A note on the overall study: Because spike-specific TCR depth and breadth did not differ between the two schedules, AZD1222 recipients who got a second dose at roughly 4 weeks were pooled with those who got a second dose at roughly 12 weeks. TCR sequencing was performed for some 250 trial participants, of whom 200 to 220 were given two doses of AZD1222 and 26 were given two doses of MenACWY control vaccine. Trial participants were enrolled by age into 18-55, 56-69 and 70-plus year subgroups, with 148, 28 and 57 TCR-sequenced participants respectively. The paper as a whole reports these results and caveats: The 56-69-year group was small, and its depth increase did not reach significance, likely because of low power. After two AZD1222 doses, spike-specific TCR breadth and depth were significantly higher than at day 0 and than in MenACWY recipients. Conclusions about previously exposed vaccinees are limited, since just five to seven AZD1222 recipients were seropositive for SARS-CoV-2 at baseline. Participants were mostly white British and included more females than males, and it was suggested by the authors that clonal diversity may have been underestimated. The vaccine-associated CD4 TCRs covered the entire spike protein, and the dominant responses fell in regions 160-218 and 743-854. No day 14 peak-response samples were available, so repertoires were characterized only after the peak T cell response. Epitopes outside the regions mutated in the B.1.351 and B.1.1.7 variants were reportedly recognized by nearly half of the unique spike-specific TCRs.

Trimming leaves V shorter by 2 bases and J shorter by 1 base, with the junction holding 4 bases beyond the gene matches. The CDR3 runs 15 amino acids, cysteine and phenylalanine included. Only the CDR3 DNA is retained, 45 bases long and in frame from the first base. The germline V gene (reference sequence) provides CDR1 MNHEY and CDR2 SMNVEV. The CDR3 regions of human TCRbeta chains were subjected to immunosequencing. For the original study's pipeline: TCRs in the repertoires were compared against a reference library of SARS-CoV-2-specific TCRs that had been generated with the MIRA antigen-specificity platform. Breadth was defined as the fraction of unique TCRs that were SARS-CoV-2-associated. Depth was defined as the fraction of total T cells that were SARS-CoV-2-associated. Using the MIRA data, each spike-specific TCR was mapped to the spike region that the TCR reacts to and placed in a CD4 or CD8 class. Log10-transformed breadth and depth values were compared by one-way ANOVA with Sidak's multiple comparisons tests. Entries here come from immuneACCESS through TCRdb and include only in-frame sequences with V and J called. Some clones fail to appear in such tables; in the studies checked, an unresolved V gene covers under half of the shortfall, and the cause of the remainder is unknown. For V, J and clone size, that table is used; D and trimming come from the DNA. In all, the sample holds over 110,000 clones, and roughly 90% of those were seen once. The ten top clones hold 2.5% to 3.5% of the sample.

The time point label on this specimen signifies: baseline before first vaccination. The vaccinee samples were drawn from two UK trials, COV001 and COV002, one of which was a single-blind randomized controlled phase 2/3 trial testing AZD1222 (ChAdOx1 nCoV-19) in healthy adults. For TCRbeta chain sequencing, PBMC samples from trial participants were taken at day 0 and at day 28 after the second dose. This receptor was identified in an adult in good health. Sequences were derived from peripheral blood, sampled on day 0 of AZD1222 vaccination. The sequence is built from TRBV27 and TRBJ1-1, with 7 bases matching TRBD1. The encoded CDR3 is CASSLTGAPNTEAFF. The DNA reads TGTGCCAGCAGTTTAACAGGGGCTCCGAACACTGAAGCTTTCTTT.